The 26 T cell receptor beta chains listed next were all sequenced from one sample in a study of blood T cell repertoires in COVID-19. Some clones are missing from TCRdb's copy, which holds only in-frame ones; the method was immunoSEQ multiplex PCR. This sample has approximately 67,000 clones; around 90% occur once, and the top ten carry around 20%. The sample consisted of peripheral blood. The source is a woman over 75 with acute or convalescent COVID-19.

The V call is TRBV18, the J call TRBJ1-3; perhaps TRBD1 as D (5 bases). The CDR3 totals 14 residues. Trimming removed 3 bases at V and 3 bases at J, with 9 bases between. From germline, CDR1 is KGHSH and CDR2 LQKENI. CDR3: CASSPGLYGNTIYF. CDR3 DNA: TGTGCCAGCTCACCGGGGCTCTATGGAAACACCATATATTTT.

CDR3: CAIRRFTDTEAFF. DNA for the CDR3: TGTGCCATCCGCCGATTCACGGACACTGAAGCTTTCTTT. The chain carries TRBV10-3 and TRBJ1-1, with D hard to call. CDR1 is ENHRY, CDR2 SYGVKD, per germline. The CDR3 loop spans 13 amino acids. V lost 8 bases and J 3 bases, leaving 13 bases between the germline ends.

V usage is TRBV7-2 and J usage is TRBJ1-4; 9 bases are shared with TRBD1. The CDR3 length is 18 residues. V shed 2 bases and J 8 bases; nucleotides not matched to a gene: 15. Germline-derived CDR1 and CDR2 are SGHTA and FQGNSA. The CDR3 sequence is CASSLNRPPGQGLEKLFF. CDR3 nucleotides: TGTGCCAGCAGCTTAAATCGTCCCCCGGGACAGGGTCTCGAAAAACTGTTTTTT.

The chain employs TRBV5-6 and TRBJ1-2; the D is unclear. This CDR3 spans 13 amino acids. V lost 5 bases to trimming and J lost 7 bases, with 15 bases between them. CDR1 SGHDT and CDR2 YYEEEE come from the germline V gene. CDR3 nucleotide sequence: TGTGCCAGCAGAGTGCCGCTCACTGGTGGCTACACCTTC. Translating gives CASRVPLTGGYTF.

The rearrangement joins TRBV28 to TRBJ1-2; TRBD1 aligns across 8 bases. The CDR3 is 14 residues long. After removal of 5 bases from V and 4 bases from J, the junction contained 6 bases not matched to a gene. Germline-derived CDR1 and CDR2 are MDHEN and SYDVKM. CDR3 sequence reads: CASSQGAGLYGYTF. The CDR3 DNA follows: TGTGCCAGCAGTCAGGGGGCGGGACTCTATGGCTACACCTTC.

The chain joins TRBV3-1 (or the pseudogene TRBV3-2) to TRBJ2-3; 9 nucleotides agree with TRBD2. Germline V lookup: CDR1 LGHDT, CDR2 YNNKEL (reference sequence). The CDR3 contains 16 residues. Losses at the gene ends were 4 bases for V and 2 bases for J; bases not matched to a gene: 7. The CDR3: CASSPLAGGSTDTQYF. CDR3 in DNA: TGTGCCAGCAGCCCGCTGGCGGGAGGGTCCACAGATACGCAGTATTTT.

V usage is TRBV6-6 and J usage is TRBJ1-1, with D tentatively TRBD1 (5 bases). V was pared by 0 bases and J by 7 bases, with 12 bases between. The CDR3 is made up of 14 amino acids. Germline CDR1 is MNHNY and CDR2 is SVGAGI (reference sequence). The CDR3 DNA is TGTGCCAGCAGTTACTCGGGCGGGGACGTTGAAGCTTTCTTT. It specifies CASSYSGGDVEAFF.

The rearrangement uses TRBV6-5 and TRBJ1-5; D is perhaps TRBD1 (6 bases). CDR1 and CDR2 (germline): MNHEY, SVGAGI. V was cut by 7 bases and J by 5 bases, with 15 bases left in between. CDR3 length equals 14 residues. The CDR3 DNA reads TGTGCCAGCATGGGACATCGGAGCGATCAGCCCCAGCATTTT. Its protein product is CASMGHRSDQPQHF.

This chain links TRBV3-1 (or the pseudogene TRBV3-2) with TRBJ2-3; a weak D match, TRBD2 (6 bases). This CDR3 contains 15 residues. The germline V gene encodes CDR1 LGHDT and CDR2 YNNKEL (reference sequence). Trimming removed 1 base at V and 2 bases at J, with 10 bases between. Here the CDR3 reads CASSQVGGVTDTQYF. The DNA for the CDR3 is TGTGCCAGCAGCCAAGTGGGAGGAGTCACAGATACGCAGTATTTT.

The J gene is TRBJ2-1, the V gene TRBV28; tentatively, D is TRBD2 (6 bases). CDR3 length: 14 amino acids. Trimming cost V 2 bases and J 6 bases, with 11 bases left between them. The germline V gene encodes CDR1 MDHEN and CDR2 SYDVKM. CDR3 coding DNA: TGTGCCAGCAGTTTAAGCGGGCAGGGCAATGAGCAGTTCTTC. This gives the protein CASSLSGQGNEQFF.

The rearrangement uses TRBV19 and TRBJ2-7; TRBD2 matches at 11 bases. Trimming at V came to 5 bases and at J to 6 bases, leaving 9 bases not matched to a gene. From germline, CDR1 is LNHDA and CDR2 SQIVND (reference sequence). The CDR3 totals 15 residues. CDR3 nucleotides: TGTGCCAGTAGTCCACTAGCGGGGGCTCCTGGCGAGCAGTACTTC. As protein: CASSPLAGAPGEQYF.

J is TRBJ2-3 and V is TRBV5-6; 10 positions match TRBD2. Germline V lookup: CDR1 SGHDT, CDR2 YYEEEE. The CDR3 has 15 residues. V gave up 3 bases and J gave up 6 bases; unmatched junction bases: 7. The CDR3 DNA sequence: TGTGCCAGCAGCTACAGCGGGAGGGTTTTTGATACGCAGTATTTT. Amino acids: CASSYSGRVFDTQYF.

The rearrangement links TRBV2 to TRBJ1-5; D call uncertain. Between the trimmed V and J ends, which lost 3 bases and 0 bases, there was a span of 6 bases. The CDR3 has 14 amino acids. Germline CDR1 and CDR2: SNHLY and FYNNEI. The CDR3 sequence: CASSEGSSNQPQHF. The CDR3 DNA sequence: TGTGCCAGCAGTGAGGGGAGTAGCAATCAGCCCCAGCATTTT.

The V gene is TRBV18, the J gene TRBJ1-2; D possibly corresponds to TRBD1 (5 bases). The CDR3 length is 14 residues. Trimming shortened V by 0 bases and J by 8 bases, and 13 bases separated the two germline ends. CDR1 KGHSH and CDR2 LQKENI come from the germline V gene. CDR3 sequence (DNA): TGTGCCAGCTCACCACCGGGGCAGTCGGCCGGCTACACCTTC. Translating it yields CASSPPGQSAGYTF.

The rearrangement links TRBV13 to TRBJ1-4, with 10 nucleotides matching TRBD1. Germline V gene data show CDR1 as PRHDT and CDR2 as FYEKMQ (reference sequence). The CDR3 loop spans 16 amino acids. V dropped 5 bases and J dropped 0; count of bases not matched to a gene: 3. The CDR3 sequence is CASSRGQGATNEKLFF. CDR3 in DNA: TGTGCCAGCAGCCGCGGACAGGGGGCAACTAATGAAAAACTGTTTTTT.

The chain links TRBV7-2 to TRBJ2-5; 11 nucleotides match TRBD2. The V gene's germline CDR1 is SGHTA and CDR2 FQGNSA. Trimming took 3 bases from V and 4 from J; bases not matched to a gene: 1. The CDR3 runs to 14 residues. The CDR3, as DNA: TGTGCCAGCAGCTTTAGCGGGAGGGGAGAGACCCAGTACTTC. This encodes CASSFSGRGETQYF. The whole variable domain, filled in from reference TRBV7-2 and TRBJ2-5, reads GAGVSQSPSNKVTEKGKDVELRCDPISGHTALYWYRQSLGQGLEFLIYFQGNSAPDKSGLPSDRFSAERTGGSVSTLTIQRTQQEDSAVYLCASSFSGRGETQYFGPGTRLLVL.

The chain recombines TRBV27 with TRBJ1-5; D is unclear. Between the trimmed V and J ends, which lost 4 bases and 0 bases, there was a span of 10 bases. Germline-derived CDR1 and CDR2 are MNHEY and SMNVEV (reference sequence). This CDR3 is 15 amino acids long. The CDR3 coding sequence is TGTGCCAGCAGTTCTTCCGGTAATAGCAATCAGCCCCAGCATTTT. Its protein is CASSSSGNSNQPQHF.

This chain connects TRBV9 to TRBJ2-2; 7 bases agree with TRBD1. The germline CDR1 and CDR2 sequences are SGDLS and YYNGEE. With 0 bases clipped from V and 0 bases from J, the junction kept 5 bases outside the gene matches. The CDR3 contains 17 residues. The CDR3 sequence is CASSVEQGVANTGELFF. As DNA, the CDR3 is TGTGCCAGCAGCGTAGAGCAGGGGGTTGCGAACACCGGGGAGCTGTTTTTT.

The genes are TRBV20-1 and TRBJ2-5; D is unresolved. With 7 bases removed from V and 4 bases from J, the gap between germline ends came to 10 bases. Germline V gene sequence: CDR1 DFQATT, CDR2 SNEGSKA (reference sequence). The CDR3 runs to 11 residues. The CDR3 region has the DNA TGCAGTGTTTCGATCGGAGAGACCCAGTACTTC. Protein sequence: CSVSIGETQYF.

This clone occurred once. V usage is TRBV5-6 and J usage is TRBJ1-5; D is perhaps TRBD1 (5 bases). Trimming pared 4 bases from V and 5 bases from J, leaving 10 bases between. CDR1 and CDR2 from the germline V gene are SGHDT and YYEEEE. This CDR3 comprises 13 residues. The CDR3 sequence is CASSLKGDQPQHF. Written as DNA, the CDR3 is TGTGCCAGCAGCCTCAAAGGGGATCAGCCCCAGCATTTT. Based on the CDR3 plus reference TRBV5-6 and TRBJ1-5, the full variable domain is DAGVTQSPTHLIKTRGQQVTLRCSPKSGHDTVSWYQQALGQGPQFIFQYYEEEERQRGNFPDRFSGHQFPNYSSELNVNALLLGDSALYLCASSLKGDQPQHFGDGTRLSIL.

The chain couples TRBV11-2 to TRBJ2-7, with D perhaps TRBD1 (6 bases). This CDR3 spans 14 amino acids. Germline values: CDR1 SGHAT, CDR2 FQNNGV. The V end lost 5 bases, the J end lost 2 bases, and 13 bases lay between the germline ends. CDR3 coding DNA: TGTGCCAGCAGCCCAGGGGACACAGCCTACGAGCAGTACTTC. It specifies CASSPGDTAYEQYF.

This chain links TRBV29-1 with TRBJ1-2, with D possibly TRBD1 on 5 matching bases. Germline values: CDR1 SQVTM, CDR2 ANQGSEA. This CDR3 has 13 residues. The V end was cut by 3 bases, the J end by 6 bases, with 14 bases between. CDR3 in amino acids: CSVEKGIWDGYTF. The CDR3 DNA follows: TGCAGCGTTGAGAAGGGGATTTGGGATGGCTACACCTTC.

Here the CDR3 DNA reads TGTGCCAGCAGCCAATCGGGTTCTGAAGCTTTCTTT. Translation gives CASSQSGSEAFF. V gene TRBV3-1 (or the pseudogene TRBV3-2) combines with J gene TRBJ1-1; no reliable D call. The CDR3 covers 12 residues. V lost 2 bases, J lost 6 bases, and 7 bases lay in between. Germline CDR1 LGHDT, CDR2 YNNKEL (reference sequence).

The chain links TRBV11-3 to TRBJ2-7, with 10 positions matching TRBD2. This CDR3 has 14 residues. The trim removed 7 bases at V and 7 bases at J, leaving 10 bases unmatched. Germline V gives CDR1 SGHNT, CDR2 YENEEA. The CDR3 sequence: CASINLAGEGEQYF. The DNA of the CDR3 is TGTGCCAGCATCAATCTAGCGGGAGAGGGGGAGCAGTACTTC.

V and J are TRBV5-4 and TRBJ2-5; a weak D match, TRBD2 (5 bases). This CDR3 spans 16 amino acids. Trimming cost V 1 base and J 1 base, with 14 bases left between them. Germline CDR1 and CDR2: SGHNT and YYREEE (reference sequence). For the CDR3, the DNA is TGTGCCAGCAGCTTGCGGACTTTTCGGGCCCAAGAGACCCAGTACTTC. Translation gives CASSLRTFRAQETQYF.

The CDR3 loop is CASGLRAGPTDTQYF. Here the CDR3 DNA reads TGTGCCAGCGGCCTTCGAGCGGGCCCGACAGATACGCAGTATTTT. This chain joins TRBV6-5 and TRBJ2-3, with a weak D call TRBD2 (6 bases). V was trimmed by 8 bases and J by 3 bases, leaving 18 bases between them. This CDR3 spans 15 amino acids. Germline CDR1 reads MNHEY; CDR2 reads SVGAGI.